The clone carrying this TCR beta chain was seen a handful of times. Its antigen is currently unknown. The sample belongs to a study of beta chain features in type 1 diabetes. Germline-derived CDR1 and CDR2 are MNHNY and SVGAGI (reference sequence). The CDR3 spans 12 residues. Trimming pared 6 bases from V and 2 bases from J, leaving 7 bases between. Notes on the study in general: Among all four CD4+ subsets, Type 1 diabetes patients had TCRB CDR3s that were moderately but significantly shorter. Cells with high TCR expression could be over-represented by cDNA sequencing. Comparison showed that naive, central memory and Treg TCRB repertoires appeared more similar among patients than among healthy donors.

What was sequenced were expressed TCRB transcripts, since all of the isolated RNA had been reverse transcribed. The data were produced by immunoSEQ multiplex PCR, yet TCRdb's version contains in-frame clones alone and is incomplete. The sample carries about 350,000 clones, about 20% recorded once. The source of this sequence is a woman aged 18-29 years in good health. The gene calls are TRBV6-6 and TRBJ1-1; D is unclear. Sequenced sample: naive CD4+ T cells from blood. CDR3 DNA: TGTGCCAGCAGCAAAAAAAACACTGAAGCTTTCTTT. The encoded protein is CASSKKNTEAFF.